Given below is one T cell receptor (beta chain) in context. The data stem from a study of technical replicates of blood from a handful of donors. Sequencing was performed with immunoSEQ multiplex PCR; in TCRdb, only in-frame clones are kept and a portion is missing. The sample holds tens of thousands of clones, around 87% seen once. V gave up 5 bases and J gave up 3 bases, with 16 bases separating them. Germline loops: CDR1 LGHNT, CDR2 FRNRAP. This CDR3 comprises 15 residues. This receptor was taken from a human donor in good health. Some clones in this sample may be carry-over from other donors' samples. This chain uses TRBV12-5 with TRBJ1-2; possible D gene TRBD1, 6 bases. Sequencing was done on a sample of PBMCs. CDR3 region: CASGDTGRFDYGYTF. CDR3 in DNA: TGTGCTAGTGGTGATACAGGGCGGTTTGACTATGGCTACACCTTC.